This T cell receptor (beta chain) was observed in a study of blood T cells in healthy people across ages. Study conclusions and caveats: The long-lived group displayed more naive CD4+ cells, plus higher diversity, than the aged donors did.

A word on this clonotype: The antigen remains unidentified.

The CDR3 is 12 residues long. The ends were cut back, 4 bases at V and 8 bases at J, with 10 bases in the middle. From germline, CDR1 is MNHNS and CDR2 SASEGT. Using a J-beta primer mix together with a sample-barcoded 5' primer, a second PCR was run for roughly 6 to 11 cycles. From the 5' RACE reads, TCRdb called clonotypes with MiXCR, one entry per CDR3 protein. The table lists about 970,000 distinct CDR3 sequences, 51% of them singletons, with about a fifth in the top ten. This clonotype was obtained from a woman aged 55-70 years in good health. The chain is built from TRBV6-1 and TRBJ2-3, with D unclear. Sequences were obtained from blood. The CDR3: CASSALRGTQYF. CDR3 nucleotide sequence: TGTGCCAGCAGTGCCCTACGTGGTACGCAGTATTTT.